The 6 T cell receptor beta chains below were found in one sample sequenced in a study of cytomegalovirus exposure and HLA in healthy donors listed by TCRdb under 2017. To prepare the library, the immunoSEQ multiplex PCR assay was applied. For the multiplex PCR, a mixture combining 60 forward primers for TCR Vbeta segments and 13 reverse primers for TCR Jbeta segments was used. In its TCRdb copy, this immuneACCESS table keeps in-frame sequences only and misses some clones. Where compared with another copy, unresolved V genes explain less than half of these, and the others have no known cause. The sample table lists some 200,000 clones, around four fifths of them with a count of one. The ten largest make up roughly 3% of the sample. The specimen was PBMCs. These receptors all come from a female donor in good health and CMV-seronegative.

The genes are TRBV5-8 and TRBJ1-2; 9 nucleotides agree with TRBD1. This CDR3 is built from 14 residues. Germline V gene data show CDR1 as SGHTS and CDR2 as YDEGEE. Trimming removed 3 bases from V and 7 bases from J; junction bases left unmatched: 7. The CDR3 spells CASSWGQGTGGYTF. In DNA form, the CDR3 reads TGTGCCAGCAGCTGGGGACAGGGCACTGGTGGCTACACCTTC.

This chain connects TRBV30 to TRBJ2-3, with D perhaps TRBD1 (6 bases). The CDR3 is 16 amino acids. Germline loops: CDR1 GTSNPN, CDR2 SVGIG (reference sequence). Trimming left V 5 bases short and J 0 bases short, with 18 bases between. DNA for the CDR3: TGTGCCTGGGTCCCCCTTCCAGGGGCCAGCACAGATACGCAGTATTTT. Translated, it gives CAWVPLPGASTDTQYF.

This clone was counted between two and nine times. The V and J genes are TRBV7-3 and TRBJ2-5, with a possible D match to TRBD2 (6 bases). Germline-derived CDR1 and CDR2 are SGHTA and FQGTGA. The CDR3 extends over 15 amino acids. The V gene lost 2 bases and the J gene lost 0 bases, with 10 bases spanning the gap. CDR3 region: CASSLGREYQETQYF. The CDR3 nucleotides are TGTGCCAGCAGCTTAGGGCGGGAATACCAAGAGACCCAGTACTTC.

The V and J genes are TRBV18 and TRBJ1-6; perhaps TRBD1 as D (6 bases). V was cut by 6 bases and J by 4 bases, with 16 bases left in between. Per the germline V gene, CDR1 is KGHSH and CDR2 is LQKENI. The CDR3 is 16 residues long. CDR3 coding DNA: TGTGCCAGCTCCTCCTCGATGGGGGCATATAATTCACCCCTCCACTTT. Amino acid sequence: CASSSSMGAYNSPLHF.

The rearrangement uses TRBV5-4 and TRBJ1-4, with a possible D match to TRBD1 (6 bases). This CDR3 region has 16 residues. V was trimmed by 4 bases and J by 5 bases, leaving 18 bases between them. Per germline, CDR1 SGHNT and CDR2 YYREEE (reference sequence). The CDR3 loop is CASSLEKGGGNEKLFF. The CDR3 region has the DNA TGTGCCAGCAGCCTGGAAAAGGGAGGGGGAAATGAAAAACTGTTTTTT.

The rearrangement uses TRBV28 and TRBJ2-2; D not certain. Trimming cost V 1 base and J 5 bases, with 8 bases left between them. The CDR3 contains 14 residues. The germline V gene has CDR1 MDHEN and CDR2 SYDVKM. The DNA for the CDR3 is TGTGCCAGCAGTTTATTCTGGGCGACCGGGGAGCTGTTTTTT. Protein sequence: CASSLFWATGELFF.